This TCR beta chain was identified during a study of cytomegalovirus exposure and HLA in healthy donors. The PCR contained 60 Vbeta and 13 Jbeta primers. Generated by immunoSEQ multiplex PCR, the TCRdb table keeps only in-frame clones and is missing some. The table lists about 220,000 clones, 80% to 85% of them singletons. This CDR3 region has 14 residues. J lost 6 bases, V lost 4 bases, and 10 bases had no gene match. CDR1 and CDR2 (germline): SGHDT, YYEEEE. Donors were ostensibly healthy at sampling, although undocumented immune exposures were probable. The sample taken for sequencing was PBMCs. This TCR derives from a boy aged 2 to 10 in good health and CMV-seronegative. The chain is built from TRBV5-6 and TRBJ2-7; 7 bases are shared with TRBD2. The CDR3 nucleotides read TGTGCCAGCAGCCTCTCGGGAGGTACGGGCGAGCAGTACTTC. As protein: CASSLSGGTGEQYF.